Presented here are 8 T cell receptor beta chains from one specimen sequenced in a study of blood T cells in healthy people across ages. A second PCR, run for about 6 to 12 cycles, used a sample-barcoded 5' primer plus a J-beta primer mix. MiXCR, run by TCRdb on the 5' RACE reads, gives a single entry per CDR3 protein. The sample lists about 1.8 million distinct CDR3 sequences, just under 50% seen once, with about 2.1% in the top ten. The sample comprised blood. All receptors derive from a woman aged 40 to 50 in good health.

This clonotype was picked up a small number of times. The chain has TRBV20-1 and TRBJ1-5; D is unresolved. The CDR3 contains 14 residues. The V gene lost 1 base and the J gene lost 1 base, with 8 bases spanning the gap. The germline gives CDR1 DFQATT, CDR2 SNEGSKA (reference sequence). The CDR3 is CSARGARSNQPQHF. CDR3 bases: TGCAGTGCTAGAGGGGCCCGGAGCAATCAGCCCCAGCATTTT.

This clonotype was recorded a few times. J is TRBJ2-7 and V is TRBV10-3; 7 positions match TRBD2. The CDR3 runs 14 residues. V gave up 7 bases and J gave up 6 bases; unmatched junction bases: 12. The germline CDR1 and CDR2 sequences are ENHRY and SYGVKD. Here the CDR3 DNA reads TGTGCCATCACCGGCTTGGGGGGGTCGGGCGAGCAGTACTTC. It translates to CAITGLGGSGEQYF.

This chain links TRBV5-1 with TRBJ1-2; D ambiguous. The CDR3 contains 14 residues. Per germline, CDR1 SGHRS and CDR2 YFSETQ. V lost 2 bases, J lost 7 bases, and 15 bases lay in between. The CDR3 DNA is TGCGCCAGCAGCTTCGGCAGTACATTTGGTGGCTACACCTTC. Protein product: CASSFGSTFGGYTF.

The chain is built from TRBV10-3 and TRBJ2-7, with 10 positions matching TRBD2. From germline, CDR1 is ENHRY and CDR2 SYGVKD. The CDR3 runs 13 residues. V lost 9 bases, J lost 6 bases, and 8 bases stayed unmatched. CDR3 in DNA: TGTGCCATTAGCGGACTAGCGGCGGGCGAGCAGTACTTC. This gives the protein CAISGLAAGEQYF.

V gene TRBV20-1 combines with J gene TRBJ2-5; D call uncertain. V shed 6 bases and J shed 1 base, with 21 bases lying between them. Germline V CDR1 and CDR2: DFQATT, SNEGSKA (reference sequence). This CDR3 has 16 amino acids. The CDR3, as DNA: TGCAGTGCCTCCAACACCCCAGCTTTCTCCCAAGAGACCCAGTACTTC. Its translation is CSASNTPAFSQETQYF.

The chain carries TRBV20-1 and TRBJ2-3; 8 bases agree with TRBD1. The germline gives CDR1 DFQATT, CDR2 SNEGSKA (reference sequence). After removal of 0 bases from V and 2 bases from J, the junction contained 10 bases not matched to a gene. This CDR3 is 17 amino acids long. CDR3 coding DNA: TGCAGTGCTAGAGATCTGATGCAGGGGGCGATCACAGATACGCAGTATTTT. It codes for CSARDLMQGAITDTQYF.

This clonotype was counted between two and nine times. The V and J genes are TRBV7-8 and TRBJ2-4; 8 bases are shared with TRBD2. V shed 1 base and J 6 bases; nucleotides not matched to a gene: 8. CDR3 length: 16 residues. Germline CDR1 is SGHVS and CDR2 is FQNEAQ. In DNA form, the CDR3 reads TGTGCCAGCAGCTTAGTCCCCAGCGGGGGAGTAAACATTCAGTACTTC. Translated: CASSLVPSGGVNIQYF.

The chain joins TRBV7-2 to TRBJ2-3; 7 bases match TRBD1. V shed 5 bases and J 0 bases; nucleotides not matched to a gene: 17. The CDR3 is 19 residues long. Germline V gene data show CDR1 as SGHTA and CDR2 as FQGNSA. CDR3 bases: TGTGCCAGCAGCCTTCGCTTGGCAGGGGGTGGAAAGAGCACAGATACGCAGTATTTT. It is translated as CASSLRLAGGGKSTDTQYF.